Included here is one TCR beta chain sequence, with context. These data belong to a study of T cell responses to AZD1222 COVID-19 vaccine. Generated by immunoSEQ multiplex PCR, the TCRdb table keeps only in-frame clones and is missing some. The sample lists approximately 180,000 clones, more than 80% occurring once. Germline CDR1 LNHDA, CDR2 SQIVND (reference sequence). CDR3 size: 15 residues. Deletions cut 3 bases from V and 3 bases from J, with 14 bases between. The origin of this receptor is an adult who received the MenACWY meningococcal vaccine as a control. This sequence joins TRBV19 and TRBJ1-1; TRBD1 is a possible D gene (6 bases). The source was peripheral blood, collected 28 days after the second dose of the MenACWY control vaccine. CDR3 DNA sequence: TGTGCCAGTAGTATCACTGGGGGGCTGTACACTGAAGCTTTCTTT. Translating it yields CASSITGGLYTEAFF.